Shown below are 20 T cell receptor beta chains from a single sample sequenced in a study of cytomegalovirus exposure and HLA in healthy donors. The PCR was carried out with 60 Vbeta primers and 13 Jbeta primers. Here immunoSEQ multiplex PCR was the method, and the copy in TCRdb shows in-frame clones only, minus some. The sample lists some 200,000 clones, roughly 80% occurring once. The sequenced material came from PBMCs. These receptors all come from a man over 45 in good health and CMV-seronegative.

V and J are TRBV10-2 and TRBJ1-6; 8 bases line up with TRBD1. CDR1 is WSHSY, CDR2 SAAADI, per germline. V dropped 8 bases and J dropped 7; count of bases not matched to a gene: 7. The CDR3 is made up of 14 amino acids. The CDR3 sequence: CASWMTGANSPLHF. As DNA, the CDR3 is TGCGCCAGCTGGATGACAGGGGCGAATTCACCCCTCCACTTT.

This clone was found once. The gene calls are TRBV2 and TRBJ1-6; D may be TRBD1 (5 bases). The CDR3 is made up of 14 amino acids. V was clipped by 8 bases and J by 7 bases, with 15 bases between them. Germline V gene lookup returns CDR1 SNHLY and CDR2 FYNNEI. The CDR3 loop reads CASRGGVGNSPLHF. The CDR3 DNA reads TGTGCCAGCCGGGGGGGGGTGGGCAATTCACCCCTCCACTTT.

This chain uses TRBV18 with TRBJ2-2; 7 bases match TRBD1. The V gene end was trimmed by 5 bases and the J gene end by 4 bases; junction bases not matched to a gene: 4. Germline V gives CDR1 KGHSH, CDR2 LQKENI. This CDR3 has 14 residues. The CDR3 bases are TGTGCCAGCTCATCAGGACAGGTCACCGGGGAGCTGTTTTTT. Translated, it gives CASSSGQVTGELFF.

As DNA, the CDR3 is TGTGCCAGCAGCGGGGACAGGGGCGATGAGCAGTTCTTC. This translates into CASSGDRGDEQFF. The chain employs TRBV5-4 and TRBJ2-1; TRBD1 matches at 10 bases. Trimming removed 4 bases from V and 8 bases from J; junction bases left unmatched: 3. Germline CDR1 SGHNT, CDR2 YYREEE (reference sequence). This CDR3 has 13 amino acids.

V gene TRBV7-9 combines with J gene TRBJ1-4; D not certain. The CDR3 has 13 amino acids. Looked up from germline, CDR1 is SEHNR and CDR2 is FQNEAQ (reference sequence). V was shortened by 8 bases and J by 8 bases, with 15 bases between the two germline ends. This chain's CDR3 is CASRVAGSEKLFF. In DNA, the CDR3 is TGTGCCAGCCGCGTTGCCGGGTCCGAAAAACTGTTTTTT.

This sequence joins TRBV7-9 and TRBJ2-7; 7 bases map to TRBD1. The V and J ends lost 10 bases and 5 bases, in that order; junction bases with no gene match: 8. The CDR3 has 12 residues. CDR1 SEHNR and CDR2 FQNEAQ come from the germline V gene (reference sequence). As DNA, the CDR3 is TGTGCCACCCGGGACAGTTTCCACGAGCAGTACTTC. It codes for CATRDSFHEQYF.

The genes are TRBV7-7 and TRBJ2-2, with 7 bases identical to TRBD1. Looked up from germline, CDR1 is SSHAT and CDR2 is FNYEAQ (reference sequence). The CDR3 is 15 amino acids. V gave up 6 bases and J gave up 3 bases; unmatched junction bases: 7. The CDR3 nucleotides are TGTGCCAGCAGTCTAAGGGGGCTGCACACCGGGGAGCTGTTTTTT. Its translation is CASSLRGLHTGELFF.

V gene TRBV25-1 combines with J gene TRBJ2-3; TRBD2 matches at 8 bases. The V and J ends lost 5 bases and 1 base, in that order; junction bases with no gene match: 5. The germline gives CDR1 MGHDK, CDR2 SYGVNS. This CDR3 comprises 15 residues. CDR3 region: CASSRRGVGTDTQYF. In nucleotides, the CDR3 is TGTGCCAGCAGTCGGCGGGGGGTGGGCACAGATACGCAGTATTTT.

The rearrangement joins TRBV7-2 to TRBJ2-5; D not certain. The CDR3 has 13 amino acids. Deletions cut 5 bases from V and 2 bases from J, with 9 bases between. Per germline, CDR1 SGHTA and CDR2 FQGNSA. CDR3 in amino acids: CASSPLLQETQYF. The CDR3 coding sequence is TGTGCCAGCAGCCCCCTCCTGCAAGAGACCCAGTACTTC.

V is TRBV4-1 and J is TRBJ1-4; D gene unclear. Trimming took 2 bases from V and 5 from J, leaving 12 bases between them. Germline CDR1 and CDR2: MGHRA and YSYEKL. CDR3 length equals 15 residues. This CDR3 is CASSQKGTGNEKLFF. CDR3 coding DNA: TGCGCCAGCAGCCAAAAGGGAACGGGGAATGAAAAACTGTTTTTT.

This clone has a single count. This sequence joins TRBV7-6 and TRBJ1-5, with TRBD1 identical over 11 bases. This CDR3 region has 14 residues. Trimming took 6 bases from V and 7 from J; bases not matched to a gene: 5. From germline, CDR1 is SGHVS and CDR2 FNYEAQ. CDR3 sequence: CASRGQGERQPQHF. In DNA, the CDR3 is TGTGCCAGCAGGGGACAGGGGGAACGGCAGCCCCAGCATTTT.

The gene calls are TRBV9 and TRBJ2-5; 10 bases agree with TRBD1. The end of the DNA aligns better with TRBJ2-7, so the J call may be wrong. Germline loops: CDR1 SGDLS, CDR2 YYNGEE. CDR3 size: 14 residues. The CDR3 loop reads CASSRGTGANEQYF. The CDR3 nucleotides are TGTGCCAGCAGCCGTGGGACAGGGGCCAACGAGCAGTACTTC.

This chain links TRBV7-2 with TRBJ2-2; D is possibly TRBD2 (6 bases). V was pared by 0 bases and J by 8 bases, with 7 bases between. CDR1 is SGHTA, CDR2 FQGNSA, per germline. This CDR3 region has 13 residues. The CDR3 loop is CASSLAREGELFF. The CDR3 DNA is TGTGCCAGCAGCTTAGCGCGGGAAGGGGAGCTGTTTTTT. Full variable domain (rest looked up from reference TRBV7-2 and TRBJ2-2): GAGVSQSPSNKVTEKGKDVELRCDPISGHTALYWYRQSLGQGLEFLIYFQGNSAPDKSGLPSDRFSAERTGGSVSTLTIQRTQQEDSAVYLCASSLAREGELFFGEGSRLTVL.

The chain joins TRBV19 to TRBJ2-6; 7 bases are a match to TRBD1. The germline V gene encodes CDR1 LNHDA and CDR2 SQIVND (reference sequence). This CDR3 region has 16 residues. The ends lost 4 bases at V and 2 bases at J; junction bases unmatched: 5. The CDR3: CASSKQQGAGANVLTF. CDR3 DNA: TGTGCCAGTAGTAAACAGCAGGGGGCTGGGGCCAACGTCCTGACTTTC.

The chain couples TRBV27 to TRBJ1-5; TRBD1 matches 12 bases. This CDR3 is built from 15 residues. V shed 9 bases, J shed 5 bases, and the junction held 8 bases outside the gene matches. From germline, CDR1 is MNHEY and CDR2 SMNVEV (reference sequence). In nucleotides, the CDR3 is TGTGCCAGTTCAGCCGGGACAGGGGGCGATCAGCCCCAGCATTTT. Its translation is CASSAGTGGDQPQHF.

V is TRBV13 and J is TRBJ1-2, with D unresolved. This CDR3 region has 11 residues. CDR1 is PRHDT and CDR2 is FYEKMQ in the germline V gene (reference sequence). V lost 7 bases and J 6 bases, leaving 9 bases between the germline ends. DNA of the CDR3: TGTGCCAGCACTAAACTACATGGCTACACCTTC. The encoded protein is CASTKLHGYTF.

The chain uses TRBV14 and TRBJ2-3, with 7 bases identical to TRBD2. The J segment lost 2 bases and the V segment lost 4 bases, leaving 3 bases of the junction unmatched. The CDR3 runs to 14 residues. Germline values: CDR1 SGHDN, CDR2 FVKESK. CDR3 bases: TGTGCCAGCAGCCGGGACTACCTCACAGATACGCAGTATTTT. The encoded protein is CASSRDYLTDTQYF. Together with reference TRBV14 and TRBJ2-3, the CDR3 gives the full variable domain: EAGVTQFPSHSVIEKGQTVTLRCDPISGHDNLYWYRRVMGKEIKFLLHFVKESKQDESGMPNNRFLAERTGGTYSTLKVQPAELEDSGVYFCASSRDYLTDTQYFGPGTRLTVL.

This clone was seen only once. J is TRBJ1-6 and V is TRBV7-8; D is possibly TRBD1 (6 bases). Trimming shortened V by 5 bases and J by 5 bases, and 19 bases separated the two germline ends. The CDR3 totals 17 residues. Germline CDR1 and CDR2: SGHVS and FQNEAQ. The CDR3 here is CASSPRGAGADNSPLHF. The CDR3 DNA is TGTGCCAGCAGCCCCCGAGGGGCAGGGGCGGATAATTCACCCCTCCACTTT.

The CDR3 sequence is CASSQGVLNTGELFF. CDR3 in DNA: TGTGCCAGCAGCCAGGGCGTTCTGAACACCGGGGAGCTGTTTTTT. This chain links TRBV14 with TRBJ2-2; unclear D gene. Germline V gene sequence: CDR1 SGHDN, CDR2 FVKESK. Trimming cost V 3 bases and J 1 base, with 9 bases left between them. The CDR3 sequence is 15 residues long.

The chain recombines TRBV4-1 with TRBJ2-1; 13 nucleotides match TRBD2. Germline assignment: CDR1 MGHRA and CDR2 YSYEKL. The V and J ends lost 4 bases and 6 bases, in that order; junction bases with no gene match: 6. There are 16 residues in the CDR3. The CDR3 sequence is CASSPRTSGGLNEQFF. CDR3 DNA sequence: TGCGCCAGCAGCCCACGGACTAGCGGGGGACTCAATGAGCAGTTCTTC.